This paragraph covers one T cell receptor (beta chain) sequence. What antigen it recognizes has not been identified. Base qualities were left out, and no much larger clone turns up one base away. From cysteine to phenylalanine, the CDR3 is 15 amino acids long. The only DNA kept is the CDR3, 45 bases in frame from the first base. Via the germline V gene (reference sequence), CDR1 is SGHNT and CDR2 YYREEE. Trimming leaves V shorter by 0 bases and J shorter by 15 bases, with the junction holding 10 bases beyond the gene matches. This specimen comes from a study of tumor-infiltrating lymphocytes in localized non-small cell lung cancer (dated by TCRdb to the early 2020s). About the study as a whole: Several histologies were represented in the cohort, which also included both smokers and never-smokers as well as patients whose samples were collected after neoadjuvant chemotherapy. From each patient came resected tumor tissue plus uninvolved lung tissue from that same patient, and the uninvolved lung tissue was described as non-adjacent to the tumor. The same patients underwent several integrated assays, with TCR sequencing performed together with flow cytometry, multiplex immunofluorescence, RNA-seq, exome sequencing and proteomics. The overall ICON cohort was composed of around 150 surgical patients with localized non-small cell lung cancer whose tumors were resected. A total of more than 50 patients were part of the paired comparison of immunoSEQ T-cell fraction between tumor and uninvolved lung. General findings and caveats noted by the study authors: TCRbeta sequencing supported higher T cell infiltration in tumors than in uninvolved lung tissue, consistent with immunofluorescence CD3 counts. Because different assays used different pieces of the same tissue, intratumor heterogeneity could not be separated from technical variation. No difference in TCR-derived T-cell fraction was observed between the flow cytometry-defined immunotypes IM1 (good prognosis) and IM2 (poor prognosis). Assay coverage differed among patients according to how much tissue was available, so only a subset of the cohort had TCR sequencing. Recurrence-free survival showed no association with tumor T-cell fraction from TCR sequencing (p = 0.61).

Patient enrollment in ICON started in the first half of 2016, and the final patient was enrolled in late 2018. Fresh tumor and matched uninvolved tissue for in-depth immune analyses, including TCR sequencing, were collected from a subcohort of 76 patients. TCR sequencing was performed on DNA isolated from bulk tissue, without cell sorting. TCR sequencing with the immunoSEQ assay provided the T-cell fraction in tumor and uninvolved lung tissue. As for how the authors treated the data: For survival analysis, patients were split into high (upper tertile) and low (lower two tertiles) T-cell fraction groups and compared by log-rank test. A signed-rank test was used to test paired tumor versus uninvolved lung differences in T-cell fraction. Imported from immuneACCESS, the table was reduced by TCRdb to in-frame sequences with V and J called. These copies leave out some clones; in studies compared against another copy, an unresolved V gene accounts for under half, and the cause of the remainder is not known. The DNA gave D and trimming, while V, J and clone size come from that table. The sample contains more than 9,500 clones, 84% of them found a single time. Roughly 8% of the sample comes from the top ten.

The source is a human donor with non-small cell lung cancer. In this chain, TRBV5-4 is recombined with TRBJ1-6; the central 9 bases match TRBD1. The sequenced material came from lung tumor tissue. The nucleotide sequence is TGTGCCAGCAGCTTGGCCGGGACAGGGAGTCAGCTCCTCCACTTT. Translated, it gives CASSLAGTGSQLLHF.